This record looks at one T cell receptor (beta chain) sequence and its context. As handled by the study authors: Nucleated cell number was recorded as an estimate derived from reference gene primer amplification. Here immunoSEQ multiplex PCR was the method, and the copy in TCRdb shows in-frame clones only, minus some. V, J and clone size were drawn from that table, and D and trimming were deduced from the DNA. Here the sample spans roughly 250,000 clones, 85% to 90% being singletons. The CDR3 has 14 amino acids. Germline V gene sequence: CDR1 SGHRS, CDR2 YFSETQ. The V gene lost 3 bases and the J gene lost 8 bases, with 17 bases spanning the gap. This specimen comes from a study of blood T cell repertoires in COVID-19. Study details: Sites across the United States, Italy and Spain contributed samples from acute and convalescent COVID-19.

Patients from Seattle were sampled longitudinally, starting during active infection. The genes are TRBV5-1 and TRBJ1-2, with D uncertain. The sample comprised peripheral blood. This clonotype was sampled from a woman in her twenties or thirties with COVID-19, enrolled during active disease. The CDR3 nucleotides read TGCGCCAGCAGCTCCGGGGAGCCTTCTGACGGCTACACCTTC. It translates to CASSSGEPSDGYTF.